This T cell receptor beta chain originates from a study of cytomegalovirus exposure and HLA in healthy donors. Of note for this clone: The antigen is unknown.

13 Jbeta primers and 60 Vbeta primers were used for the PCR. Libraries were prepared by immunoSEQ multiplex PCR; TCRdb keeps only in-frame clonotypes and omits some of them. The sample holds around 120,000 clones. Study results and caveats: Analysis performed later showed TCR beta chains linked to HLA being more clonally expanded than equally common others.

Sequencing was carried out using PBMCs. This clonotype originated in a man in his fifties or sixties in good health and CMV-seronegative.

The CDR3 DNA reads as TGCGCCAGCTCAGCCATGCAGGGGAACTATGGCTACACCTTC. Amino acid sequence: CASSAMQGNYGYTF. The genes are TRBV4-1 and TRBJ1-2; perhaps TRBD1 as D (6 bases). Between the trimmed V and J ends, which lost 8 bases and 2 bases, there was a span of 15 bases. Germline assignment: CDR1 MGHRA and CDR2 YSYEKL. The length of the CDR3 is 14 residues.